This T cell receptor beta chain was retrieved from a study of Ad26.COV2.S vaccination and SARS-CoV-2 variants. Overall study: In the COV1001 trial, the donor was in the Ad26.COV2.S arm.

The protocol was immunoSEQ multiplex PCR, while the TCRdb copy is restricted to in-frame clones and leaves out a portion. Of about 440,000 clones listed, 90% are singletons. Trimming took 4 bases from V and 4 from J, leaving 20 bases between them. CDR1 is SGHRS, CDR2 YFSETQ, per germline. The CDR3 covers 16 residues. Treatment of the sample: 15 to 20 received Ad26.COV2.S at low or high dose, single or two shots; 5 received placebo; per-sample allocation not given. Day 63 after the first vaccine or placebo injection was the time point for sampling. The TCR sequence derives from a person between 18 and 65 years old who received the Ad26.COV2.S COVID-19 vaccine or a placebo. This chain links TRBV5-1 with TRBJ1-2, with a possible D match to TRBD1 (6 bases). The source material was peripheral blood, sampled in a trial of Ad26.COV2.S vaccine versus placebo. The CDR3 DNA reads as TGCGCCAGCAGCAACACGCCCTTGGGGGCCGGCTATGGCTACACCTTC. Translation gives CASSNTPLGAGYGYTF.